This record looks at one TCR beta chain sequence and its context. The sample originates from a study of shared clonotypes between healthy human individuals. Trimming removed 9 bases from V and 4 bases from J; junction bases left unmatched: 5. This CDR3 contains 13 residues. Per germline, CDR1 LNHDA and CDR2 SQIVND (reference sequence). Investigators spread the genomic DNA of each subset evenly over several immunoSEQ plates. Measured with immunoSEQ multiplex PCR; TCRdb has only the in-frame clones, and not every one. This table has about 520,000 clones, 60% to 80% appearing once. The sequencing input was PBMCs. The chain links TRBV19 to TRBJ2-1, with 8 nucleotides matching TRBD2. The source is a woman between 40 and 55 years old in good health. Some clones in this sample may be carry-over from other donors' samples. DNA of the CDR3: TGTGCCAGCCGGGGACTAGGGTACAATGAGCAGTTCTTC. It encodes CASRGLGYNEQFF.